This entry lists 29 T cell receptor beta chains sequenced from one sample in a study of technical replicates of blood from a few donors. Some clones are missing from TCRdb's copy, which holds only in-frame ones; the method was immunoSEQ multiplex PCR. The data show about 100,000 clones, with 85% to 95% seen just once and 0.34% held by the top ten. The sequenced sample was T cells isolated from PBMCs. The receptors derive from a human donor in good health.

This clone occurred once. V usage is TRBV15 and J usage is TRBJ2-1; possible D gene TRBD2, 5 bases. V was trimmed by 3 bases and J by 7 bases, leaving 16 bases between them. CDR1 is LNHNV and CDR2 is YYDKDF in the germline V gene (reference sequence). This CDR3 spans 15 amino acids. Here the CDR3 reads CATSSPPTGDNEQFF. In DNA form, the CDR3 reads TGTGCCACCAGCAGCCCCCCCACCGGGGATAATGAGCAGTTCTTC.

This clone was counted once. The chain is built from TRBV5-1 and TRBJ1-2, with D possibly being TRBD1 (5 bases). The CDR3 covers 13 residues. V was trimmed by 0 bases and J by 7 bases, leaving 10 bases between them. Germline V gives CDR1 SGHRS, CDR2 YFSETQ. CDR3 sequence reads: CASSLAGGGGYTF. The CDR3 DNA is TGCGCCAGCAGCTTGGCTGGCGGGGGTGGCTACACCTTC.

This chain links TRBV5-1 with TRBJ2-3, with 7 bases fitting TRBD2. J was trimmed by 2 bases and V by 7 bases; bases with no gene match: 4. This CDR3 is 13 amino acids long. The germline CDR1 and CDR2 sequences are SGHRS and YFSETQ. The CDR3 DNA sequence: TGCGCCAGCGGAGCGGGACTCACAGATACGCAGTATTTT. Its protein product is CASGAGLTDTQYF. The full variable domain, in which reference TRBV5-1 and TRBJ2-3 provide the parts outside the CDR3, is KAGVTQTPRYLIKTRGQQVTLSCSPISGHRSVSWYQQTPGQGLQFLFEYFSETQRNKGNFPGRFSGRQFSNSRSEMNVSTLELGDSALYLCASGAGLTDTQYFGPGTRLTVL.

The gene calls are TRBV19 and TRBJ2-7, with D tentatively TRBD2 (6 bases). Germline CDR1 reads LNHDA; CDR2 reads SQIVND (reference sequence). The length of the CDR3 is 19 residues. V was cut by 1 base and J by 2 bases, with 24 bases left in between. CDR3 loop: CASSIGRWARGTATYEQYF. For the CDR3, the DNA is TGTGCCAGTAGTATAGGCCGCTGGGCTCGCGGGACCGCTACCTACGAGCAGTACTTC.

This sequence joins TRBV10-3 and TRBJ2-2; 12 nucleotides match TRBD2. This CDR3 region has 15 residues. J gave up 7 bases and V 11 bases, and 11 bases lay outside the gene matches. Germline CDR1 and CDR2: ENHRY and SYGVKD. CDR3 loop: CAASSGRAGDGELFF. DNA of the CDR3: TGTGCCGCCTCTAGCGGGAGGGCCGGGGACGGGGAGCTGTTTTTT.

V usage is TRBV18 and J usage is TRBJ2-7; D is unclear. CDR1 and CDR2 (germline): KGHSH, LQKENI. V was cut by 0 bases and J by 2 bases, with 8 bases left in between. The CDR3 totals 14 residues. The CDR3 region is CASSPPALPYEQYF. In DNA, the CDR3 is TGTGCCAGCTCACCACCAGCCCTCCCCTACGAGCAGTACTTC.

This clone showed up just a few times. The rearrangement joins TRBV19 to TRBJ1-1, with TRBD1 matching over 8 bases. Per the germline V gene, CDR1 is LNHDA and CDR2 is SQIVND (reference sequence). This CDR3 is 12 amino acids long. V lost 5 bases, J lost 4 bases, and 0 bases stayed unmatched. Here the CDR3 DNA reads TGTGCCAGTAGTCAGGGGGCCACTGAAGCTTTCTTT. This encodes CASSQGATEAFF.

This chain links TRBV19 with TRBJ2-1; 8 positions match TRBD1. Germline CDR1 is LNHDA and CDR2 is SQIVND (reference sequence). The CDR3 length is 14 residues. With V trimmed by 10 bases and J by 2 bases, 7 bases remained unmatched. Here the CDR3 reads CATTGTGAYNEQFF. The CDR3 region has the DNA TGTGCCACTACCGGGACAGGAGCCTACAATGAGCAGTTCTTC.

The chain is built from TRBV4-3 and TRBJ2-7; D perhaps matches TRBD1 (5 bases). Trimming removed 0 bases at V and 5 bases at J, with 32 bases between. The CDR3 contains 21 residues. From germline, CDR1 is LGHNA and CDR2 YSLEER. The CDR3 reads CASSQDGPVEPKYNRFNEQYF. CDR3 DNA sequence: TGCGCCAGCAGCCAAGATGGGCCTGTAGAGCCTAAATACAACAGGTTCAACGAGCAGTACTTC.

The chain is built from TRBV9 and TRBJ2-1, with TRBD1 as a possible D gene (6 bases). V gave up 5 bases and J gave up 4 bases, with 13 bases separating them. The length of the CDR3 is 14 residues. Germline lookup yields CDR1 SGDLS and CDR2 YYNGEE. The CDR3 region is CASSGDNEYNEQFF. The CDR3 region has the DNA TGTGCCAGCAGTGGGGACAACGAATACAATGAGCAGTTCTTC.

The chain has TRBV7-9 and TRBJ2-3; D possibly corresponds to TRBD2 (6 bases). The V gene lost 6 bases and the J gene lost 0 bases, with 13 bases spanning the gap. This CDR3 has 15 amino acids. CDR1 SEHNR and CDR2 FQNEAQ come from the germline V gene (reference sequence). The CDR3 region has the DNA TGTGCCAGCAGTTTTAGCGGATCTAGCACAGATACGCAGTATTTT. It is translated as CASSFSGSSTDTQYF.

This clone has only one observation. V and J are TRBV9 and TRBJ2-1; a weak D match, TRBD2 (6 bases). The CDR3 is 15 residues long. The V gene's germline CDR1 is SGDLS and CDR2 YYNGEE. The V end lost 0 bases, the J end lost 6 bases, and 13 bases lay between the germline ends. CDR3 bases: TGTGCCAGCAGCGTAGGGGGGGATACCGCCAATGAGCAGTTCTTC. Protein: CASSVGGDTANEQFF.

This clone was seen ten or more times. The chain carries TRBV5-8 and TRBJ2-2, with TRBD2 identical over 11 bases. The CDR3 loop spans 15 amino acids. Germline CDR1 SGHTS, CDR2 YDEGEE. V was pared by 3 bases and J by 3 bases, with 1 base of the junction left unmatched. The CDR3 loop reads CASSSLAGDTGELFF. As DNA, the CDR3 is TGTGCCAGCAGCTCACTAGCGGGAGACACCGGGGAGCTGTTTTTT.

The chain uses TRBV6-5 and TRBJ1-4; perhaps TRBD1 as D (5 bases). Germline CDR1 reads MNHEY; CDR2 reads SVGAGI. The CDR3 is 12 residues long. With 6 bases removed from V and 8 bases from J, the gap between germline ends came to 10 bases. The CDR3 DNA reads TGTGCCAGCAGCATGACAGACGAAAAACTGTTTTTT. It specifies CASSMTDEKLFF.

The chain combines TRBV7-9 with TRBJ2-7; 11 bases align to TRBD2. The germline CDR1 and CDR2 sequences are SEHNR and FQNEAQ (reference sequence). Germline trimming cut 2 bases from V and 6 bases from J; bases unmatched to any gene: 15. CDR3 length: 18 residues. The CDR3 spells CASSLRASGRIIGGEQYF. The CDR3 DNA reads as TGTGCCAGCAGCTTAAGGGCTAGCGGGAGGATTATTGGCGGCGAGCAGTACTTC. The complete variable domain, with remaining parts taken from reference TRBV7-9 and TRBJ2-7, reads DTGVSQNPRHKITKRGQNVTFRCDPISEHNRLYWYRQTLGQGPEFLTYFQNEAQLEKSRLLSDRFSAERPKGSFSTLEIQRTEQGDSAMYLCASSLRASGRIIGGEQYFGPGTRLTVT.

The chain links TRBV5-4 to TRBJ1-2; weak D call: TRBD1 (6 bases). Germline values: CDR1 SGHNT, CDR2 YYREEE (reference sequence). V lost 7 bases, J lost 6 bases, and 16 bases lay in between. CDR3 length: 13 amino acids. Written as DNA, the CDR3 is TGTGCCAGCGAATCCTGGCAGGGGCATGGCTACACCTTC. Translated, it gives CASESWQGHGYTF.

The genes are TRBV7-3 and TRBJ2-7; 7 bases are a match to TRBD2. The V segment lost 0 bases and the J segment 3 bases; nucleotides outside the gene matches: 5. The germline V gene has CDR1 SGHTA and CDR2 FQGTGA. The CDR3 consists of 15 residues. The CDR3 reads CASSLTGAGYYEQYF. The CDR3 DNA reads as TGTGCCAGCAGCTTAACAGGAGCGGGATACTACGAGCAGTACTTC.

This chain links TRBV7-9 with TRBJ1-4; no clear D gene. From germline, CDR1 is SEHNR and CDR2 FQNEAQ (reference sequence). Trimming removed 2 bases from V and 8 bases from J, with 9 bases in between. The CDR3 consists of 13 residues. CDR3 nucleotides: TGTGCCAGCAGCTTATTCCCGGGGGAAAAACTGTTTTTT. Amino acid sequence: CASSLFPGEKLFF.

The chain couples TRBV19 to TRBJ2-7, with D possibly being TRBD1 (6 bases). The CDR3 runs 12 residues. V gave up 2 bases and J gave up 6 bases, with 8 bases separating them. Germline lookup yields CDR1 LNHDA and CDR2 SQIVND (reference sequence). The CDR3, as DNA: TGTGCCAGTAGTATACTAGGGGGCGAGCAGTACTTC. Translated: CASSILGGEQYF.

The chain recombines TRBV5-3 with TRBJ1-5; 8 bases map to TRBD1. TRBV5-3 is placed among ORFs of uncertain function. J lost 0 bases, V lost 8 bases, and 7 bases had no gene match. The CDR3 has 15 amino acids. The CDR3 DNA is TGTGCCAGGGGACAGGAGGTTAATAGCAATCAGCCCCAGCATTTT. Amino acids: CARGQEVNSNQPQHF.

The rearrangement joins TRBV14 to TRBJ2-2; D uncertain. CDR3 length: 15 residues. Trimming shortened V by 1 base and J by 4 bases, and 10 bases separated the two germline ends. Germline V gives CDR1 SGHDN, CDR2 FVKESK. Here the CDR3 DNA reads TGTGCCAGCAGCCAAGGTAGCCCGGGCACCGGGGAGCTGTTTTTT. Encoded protein: CASSQGSPGTGELFF. Full variable domain (missing parts from reference TRBV14 and TRBJ2-2): EAGVTQFPSHSVIEKGQTVTLRCDPISGHDNLYWYRRVMGKEIKFLLHFVKESKQDESGMPNNRFLAERTGGTYSTLKVQPAELEDSGVYFCASSQGSPGTGELFFGEGSRLTVL.

This chain links TRBV11-3 with TRBJ1-2, with D perhaps matching TRBD1 (6 bases). The CDR3 spans 13 residues. Trimming took 5 bases from V and 3 from J, leaving 10 bases between them. CDR1 is SGHNT and CDR2 is YENEEA in the germline V gene. The CDR3 spells CASSPRGYYGYTF. The CDR3 DNA reads as TGTGCCAGCAGCCCTAGGGGGTACTATGGCTACACCTTC.

The chain joins TRBV6-1 to TRBJ2-7; 13 nucleotides align to TRBD2. This CDR3 spans 15 amino acids. CDR1 MNHNS and CDR2 SASEGT come from the germline V gene. Germline trimming cut 3 bases from V and 9 bases from J; bases unmatched to any gene: 8. The CDR3 DNA sequence: TGTGCCAGCAGTGATACTAGCGGGAGGGGAGTCGTGCAGTACTTC. Its protein is CASSDTSGRGVVQYF.

The chain carries TRBV19 and TRBJ2-4; D unclear. This CDR3 is 18 amino acids long. V was cut by 5 bases and J by 0 bases, with 20 bases left in between. Germline V gene data show CDR1 as LNHDA and CDR2 as SQIVND (reference sequence). The CDR3 nucleotides read TGTGCCAGTAGTCTCCAGGTTCTCCTTGATCTAGCCAAAAACATTCAGTACTTC. Its protein is CASSLQVLLDLAKNIQYF. Combining the CDR3 with reference TRBV19 and TRBJ2-4 gives the whole variable domain DGGITQSPKYLFRKEGQNVTLSCEQNLNHDAMYWYRQDPGQGLRLIYYSQIVNDFQKGDIAEGYSVSREKKESFPLTVTSAQKNPTAFYLCASSLQVLLDLAKNIQYFGAGTRLSVL.

The V call is TRBV6-1, the J call TRBJ2-7; the match to TRBD2 covers 9 bases. V lost 3 bases to trimming and J lost 5 bases; unmatched junction nucleotides: 11. The germline V gene has CDR1 MNHNS and CDR2 SASEGT. The CDR3 consists of 16 residues. The CDR3 nucleotides are TGTGCCAGCAGTGATAGGGGGCTAGCGGGATCAAACGAGCAGTACTTC. This translates into CASSDRGLAGSNEQYF.

CDR3 loop: CASSQGQGYNEQFF. CDR3 DNA sequence: TGTGCCAGCTCGCAAGGACAGGGGTACAATGAGCAGTTCTTC. This chain links TRBV18 with TRBJ2-1; 9 bases map to TRBD1. J was trimmed by 4 bases and V by 6 bases; bases with no gene match: 4. The CDR3 totals 14 residues. Looked up from germline, CDR1 is KGHSH and CDR2 is LQKENI.

The chain has TRBV6-1 and TRBJ1-5; 8 bases fit TRBD1. Germline CDR1 reads MNHNS; CDR2 reads SASEGT. V was pared by 0 bases and J by 3 bases, with 10 bases of the junction left unmatched. This CDR3 has 18 residues. The CDR3 sequence is CASSEAGTGFILNQPQHF. As DNA, the CDR3 is TGTGCCAGCAGTGAAGCCGGGACAGGCTTTATCCTCAATCAGCCCCAGCATTTT.

The CDR3 region is CASNILGGSTEAFF. CDR3 DNA sequence: TGTGCCAGCAATATCCTAGGAGGGAGCACTGAAGCTTTCTTT. This chain uses TRBV28 with TRBJ1-1; D gene unclear. The CDR3 covers 14 residues. The V end was cut by 7 bases, the J end by 4 bases, with 16 bases between. Germline values: CDR1 MDHEN, CDR2 SYDVKM.

The CDR3 reads CASVGQDYEQYF. As DNA, the CDR3 is TGTGCCAGTGTTGGACAGGACTACGAGCAGTACTTC. The genes are TRBV19 and TRBJ2-7; 7 bases are a match to TRBD1. The CDR3 has 12 amino acids. CDR1 and CDR2 (germline): LNHDA, SQIVND (reference sequence). V was clipped by 8 bases and J by 3 bases; unmatched bases: 4. Complete variable domain (other parts from reference TRBV19 and TRBJ2-7): DGGITQSPKYLFRKEGQNVTLSCEQNLNHDAMYWYRQDPGQGLRLIYYSQIVNDFQKGDIAEGYSVSREKKESFPLTVTSAQKNPTAFYLCASVGQDYEQYFGPGTRLTVT.